These 10 T cell receptor beta chains originate from one sample sequenced in a study of T cell responses to AZD1222 COVID-19 vaccine. TCRdb's table, derived via immunoSEQ multiplex PCR, lists solely in-frame clones and lacks some. This table has fewer than 110,000 clones, around nine tenths appearing once. Material: peripheral blood, obtained on day 0 of AZD1222 vaccination. The receptors stem from an adult in good health.

This clone was seen just once. This chain links TRBV10-3 with TRBJ2-7; D unresolved. CDR3 length: 15 residues. CDR1 is ENHRY and CDR2 is SYGVKD in the germline V gene. The V end lost 0 bases, the J end lost 2 bases, and 11 bases lay between the germline ends. CDR3 sequence: CAISESEEGPYEQYF. CDR3 DNA: TGTGCCATCAGTGAGTCAGAGGAAGGGCCCTACGAGCAGTACTTC.

The V call is TRBV5-1, the J call TRBJ1-1; D gene ambiguous. Germline CDR1 is SGHRS and CDR2 is YFSETQ. Trimming cost V 0 bases and J 11 bases, with 23 bases left between them. This CDR3 spans 16 amino acids. The CDR3 is CASSLVPADGGLAAFF. The CDR3 DNA reads as TGCGCCAGCAGCTTGGTCCCAGCTGACGGAGGGTTAGCGGCTTTCTTT.

The chain combines TRBV30 with TRBJ1-3, with D unclear. The CDR3 spans 15 residues. Trimming took 3 bases from V and 7 from J, leaving 19 bases between them. The germline CDR1 and CDR2 sequences are GTSNPN and SVGIG (reference sequence). The CDR3 region is CAWSRSGLQGNTIYF. CDR3 in DNA: TGTGCCTGGAGCCGGTCCGGCCTCCAAGGGAACACCATATATTTT. The whole variable domain, filled in from reference TRBV30 and TRBJ1-3, reads SQTIHQWPATLVQPVGSPLSLECTVEGTSNPNLYWYRQAAGRGLQLLFYSVGIGQISSEVPQNLSASRPQDRQFILSSKKLLLSDSGFYLCAWSRSGLQGNTIYFGEGSWLTVV.

This clone was seen a handful of times. The J gene is TRBJ2-7, the V gene TRBV28, with D perhaps TRBD1 or TRBD2 (5 bases each). There are 13 residues in the CDR3. Germline CDR1 is MDHEN and CDR2 is SYDVKM. Trimming left V 5 bases short and J 1 base short, with 9 bases between. DNA of the CDR3: TGTGCCAGCAGTCTGGGACCTTCCTACGAGCAGTACTTC. Translating it yields CASSLGPSYEQYF.

The CDR3 region has the DNA TGTGCCAGCAGCCCTCCGTACGGGCTGGGGACCGGGGAGCTGTTTTTT. Residues: CASSPPYGLGTGELFF. The rearrangement links TRBV7-9 to TRBJ2-2; D remains ambiguous. This CDR3 spans 16 amino acids. V was clipped by 5 bases and J by 5 bases, with 18 bases between them. Germline V gene lookup returns CDR1 SEHNR and CDR2 FQNEAQ (reference sequence).

V usage is TRBV13 and J usage is TRBJ2-5; D may be TRBD1 (6 bases). The CDR3 spans 15 residues. The V and J ends lost 4 bases and 2 bases respectively, with 14 bases between them. Germline V CDR1 and CDR2: PRHDT, FYEKMQ (reference sequence). Here the CDR3 DNA reads TGTGCCAGCAGCTACCCAGGGGATAAGCAAGAGACCCAGTACTTC. This sequence encodes CASSYPGDKQETQYF.

CDR3 in amino acids: CASSKGTGGYSNQPQHF. CDR3 nucleotides: TGTGCCAGCAGCAAAGGGACAGGGGGATATAGCAATCAGCCCCAGCATTTT. This chain uses TRBV21-1 with TRBJ1-5; TRBD1 is the table's D call and was not checked against the DNA. TRBV21-1 is classified as a pseudogene. This CDR3 is built from 17 residues.

The chain carries TRBV5-1 and TRBJ2-1, with TRBD2 matching over 10 bases. V shed 0 bases, J shed 3 bases, and the junction held 9 bases outside the gene matches. CDR1 SGHRS and CDR2 YFSETQ come from the germline V gene. CDR3 size: 18 residues. DNA for the CDR3: TGCGCCAGCAGCTTGGCCCCTGCTAGCGGGGGAGTCTACAATGAGCAGTTCTTC. Translated: CASSLAPASGGVYNEQFF.

V gene TRBV28 combines with J gene TRBJ2-7, with D perhaps matching TRBD1 (6 bases). V was cut by 7 bases and J by 2 bases, with 9 bases left in between. Germline CDR1 and CDR2: MDHEN and SYDVKM. The CDR3 consists of 12 residues. The CDR3 sequence is CASTSGAYEQYF. DNA for the CDR3: TGTGCCAGCACCTCAGGGGCCTACGAGCAGTACTTC. Supplemented by reference TRBV28 and TRBJ2-7, the full variable domain reads DVKVTQSSRYLVKRTGEKVFLECVQDMDHENMFWYRQDPGLGLRLIYFSYDVKMKEKGDIPEGYSVSREKKERFSLILESASTNQTSMYLCASTSGAYEQYFGPGTRLTVT.

J is TRBJ2-7 and V is TRBV2; D uncertain. The germline V and J ends were trimmed by 5 bases and 12 bases, with 14 bases remaining between them. This CDR3 region has 11 residues. Germline assignment: CDR1 SNHLY and CDR2 FYNNEI. CDR3 sequence (DNA): TGTGCCAGCAGTCAATCAAGGGTCTCGTACTTC. Its protein is CASSQSRVSYF.